These 11 T cell receptor beta chains came from one sample sequenced in a study of breast tumors, draining lymph nodes, adjacent tissues. MiXCR was run by TCRdb on the multiplex PCR reads, yielding one entry per CDR3 protein. The sample has approximately 130,000 distinct CDR3 sequences; roughly 20% are singletons. Samples came from axillary lymph nodes draining the breast cancer. The specimen was axillary lymph node tissue. These receptors were obtained from a female donor with breast cancer. Some clones in this sample may be carry-over from other donors' samples.

Many counts were recorded for this clonotype. The chain uses TRBV12-3 or TRBV12-4 and TRBJ2-3, with 7 bases lining up with TRBD1. The CDR3 spans 19 residues. Trimming cost V 6 bases and J 0 bases; bases outside gene matches: 18. The CDR3 DNA reads TGTGCCAGCAGCCTTACCATCCCGACAGGGAACCTAAGCACAGATACGCAGTATTTT. Translation gives CASSLTIPTGNLSTDTQYF.

Note on this clonotype: Germline is not matched at one junction end, which may reflect a read error. This chain connects TRBV11-2 to TRBJ2-2; either TRBD1 or TRBD2 may supply D (7 bases each). Germline loops: CDR1 SGHAT, CDR2 FQNNGV. The CDR3 runs 15 residues. The CDR3 reads CASGLGGTATGELFF. The CDR3 DNA reads TGTGCCAGCGGCTTGGGGGGGACAGCCACCGGGGAGCTGTTTTTT.

The chain joins TRBV28 to TRBJ2-7; TRBD1 agrees at 11 bases. J was trimmed by 1 base and V by 6 bases; bases with no gene match: 5. CDR3 length: 15 amino acids. Germline lookup yields CDR1 MDHEN and CDR2 SYDVKM. The CDR3: CASSLGQGGSYEQYF. CDR3 in DNA: TGTGCCAGCAGCCTGGGACAGGGGGGTTCCTACGAGCAGTACTTC.

This clonotype was counted ten times or more. The chain has TRBV27 and TRBJ2-2, with D unresolved. CDR1 and CDR2 from the germline V gene are MNHEY and SMNVEV (reference sequence). Trimming stripped 3 bases from V and 7 bases from J, with 9 bases between. The CDR3 runs to 13 residues. Written as DNA, the CDR3 is TGTGCCAGCAGTTTTCGAGCCAACGGGGAGCTGTTTTTT. Encoded protein: CASSFRANGELFF.

This clonotype was observed many times. This chain joins TRBV4-1 and TRBJ2-7; no definite D call. CDR3 size: 14 residues. The germline V gene has CDR1 MGHRA and CDR2 YSYEKL. The V gene lost 1 base and the J gene lost 5 bases, with 12 bases spanning the gap. The chain's CDR3 is CASSQVKGSHEQYF. Here the CDR3 DNA reads TGCGCCAGCAGCCAAGTGAAGGGATCCCACGAGCAGTACTTC.

Remarks on this clonotype: A read error may explain this, as a much larger clone is one base away. The V call is TRBV7-9, the J call TRBJ1-5, with TRBD1 as a possible D gene (5 bases). This CDR3 has 18 residues. V was shortened by 5 bases and J by 2 bases, with 22 bases between the two germline ends. Germline CDR1 SEHNR, CDR2 FQNEAQ (reference sequence). The CDR3 protein is CASSGRTGGKGGNQPQHF. The CDR3 nucleotides read TGTGCCAGCAGCGGAAGAACAGGAGGAAAAGGAGGCAATCAGCCCCAGCATTTT. The full variable domain, with the rest looked up from reference TRBV7-9 and TRBJ1-5, is DTGVSQNPRHKITKRGQNVTFRCDPISEHNRLYWYRQTLGQGPEFLTYFQNEAQLEKSRLLSDRFSAERPKGSFSTLEIQRTEQGDSAMYLCASSGRTGGKGGNQPQHFGDGTRLSIL.

This clonotype showed up many times. The rearrangement links TRBV7-8 to TRBJ1-6; 7 bases agree with TRBD1. CDR1 is SGHVS, CDR2 FQNEAQ, per germline. This CDR3 is built from 15 residues. Trimming cost V 4 bases and J 10 bases; bases outside gene matches: 10. DNA of the CDR3: TGTGCCAGCAGCTCCACAGGGGAGGTTCGGTCACCCCTCCACTTT. Its protein product is CASSSTGEVRSPLHF.

On this clonotype: A read error may be the cause here, since a much bigger clone is one base away. The CDR3 DNA reads as TGTGCCACCGGGAGCGGGGCCCAAGAGACCCAGTACTTC. Translated: CATGSGAQETQYF. This chain joins TRBV7-2 and TRBJ2-5, with 7 bases lining up with TRBD2. This CDR3 comprises 13 residues. The V and J ends lost 10 bases and 1 base, in that order; junction bases with no gene match: 6. Germline V lookup: CDR1 SGHTA, CDR2 FQGNSA.

This clonotype was seen ten or more times. This sequence joins TRBV7-9 and TRBJ2-3; D remains unclear. This CDR3 has 12 residues. CDR1 and CDR2 (germline): SEHNR, FQNEAQ (reference sequence). V lost 3 bases and J lost 5, with 6 bases in between. Written as DNA, the CDR3 is TGTGCCAGCAGCTTTCTTATAGATACGCAGTATTTT. Protein: CASSFLIDTQYF.

Notes on this clonotype: A much larger clone sits a single nucleotide away, making a read error possible. This chain uses TRBV11-3 with TRBJ2-7; TRBD1 is a possible D gene (6 bases). Germline V CDR1 and CDR2: SGHNT, YENEEA. Trimming pared 8 bases from V and 2 bases from J, leaving 13 bases between. The length of the CDR3 is 13 residues. CDR3 sequence reads: CASGPGHAYEQYF. The CDR3 bases are TGTGCCAGCGGACCGGGACACGCCTACGAGCAGTACTTC.

With regard to this clonotype: This sequence may be a read error, since a much larger clone differs from it by one base. V and J are TRBV18 and TRBJ2-5; tentatively, D is TRBD2 (6 bases). The germline gives CDR1 KGHSH, CDR2 LQKENI. V was shortened by 2 bases and J by 7 bases, with 11 bases between the two germline ends. The CDR3 totals 13 residues. The CDR3 DNA follows: TGTGCCAGCTCACCAATGAGGGGAGGGACCCAGTACTTC. The encoded protein is CASSPMRGGTQYF. Filled out from reference TRBV18 and TRBJ2-5, the complete variable domain reads NAGVMQNPRHLVRRRGQEARLRCSPMKGHSHVYWYRQLPEEGLKFMVYLQKENIIDESGMPKERFSAEFPKEGPSILRIQQVVRGDSAAYFCASSPMRGGTQYFGPGTRLLVL.